What follows are 28 T cell receptor beta chains derived from one specimen sequenced in a study of T cell responses to AZD1222 COVID-19 vaccine. The data were produced by immunoSEQ multiplex PCR, yet TCRdb's version contains in-frame clones alone and is incomplete. The repertoire holds 150,000 to 200,000 clones, with around 88% as singletons. Sequenced material: peripheral blood, taken 28 days after the second AZD1222 dose. The receptors derive from an adult who received the AZD1222 COVID-19 vaccine.

The rearrangement uses TRBV30 and TRBJ1-2; D remains unclear. Germline CDR1 reads GTSNPN; CDR2 reads SVGIG (reference sequence). The CDR3 spans 13 residues. V was clipped by 3 bases and J by 4 bases, with 12 bases between them. The CDR3 loop is CAWSLGQLYGYTF. CDR3 nucleotides: TGTGCCTGGAGCCTCGGCCAGCTCTATGGCTACACCTTC.

The chain links TRBV29-1 to TRBJ1-1; TRBD1 is a possible D gene (5 bases). Germline values: CDR1 SQVTM, CDR2 ANQGSEA. The ends were cut back, 4 bases at V and 9 bases at J, with 15 bases in the middle. This CDR3 comprises 12 residues. The CDR3 loop reads CSVVSGSTQAFF. The CDR3 DNA reads TGCAGCGTTGTATCAGGGTCTACCCAAGCTTTCTTT. Full variable domain (outside the CDR3, taken from reference TRBV29-1 and TRBJ1-1): SAVISQKPSRDICQRGTSLTIQCQVDSQVTMMFWYRQQPGQSLTLIATANQGSEATYESGFVIDKFPISRPNLTFSTLTVSNMSPEDSSIYLCSVVSGSTQAFFGQGTRLTVV.

Comments on this clone: The sample carries other DNA sequences with the same CDR3. V usage is TRBV3-1 (or the pseudogene TRBV3-2) and J usage is TRBJ1-5; D possibly corresponds to TRBD1 (5 bases). Per germline, CDR1 LGHDT and CDR2 YNNKEL (reference sequence). The V gene lost 4 bases and the J gene lost 2 bases, with 9 bases spanning the gap. The CDR3 loop spans 14 amino acids. CDR3: CASSPLGGNQPQHF. Written as DNA, the CDR3 is TGTGCCAGCAGCCCTTTAGGGGGCAATCAGCCCCAGCATTTT.

This clone has only one observation. V usage is TRBV5-1 and J usage is TRBJ2-7, with TRBD2 as a possible D gene (6 bases). V was shortened by 3 bases and J by 1 base, with 14 bases between the two germline ends. Germline CDR1 is SGHRS and CDR2 is YFSETQ. The CDR3 length is 15 residues. This CDR3 is CASSSQGGSSYEQYF. The CDR3 nucleotides are TGCGCCAGCAGCTCGCAGGGAGGATCATCCTACGAGCAGTACTTC.

This clone was detected only a few times. This chain joins TRBV6-1 and TRBJ1-2, with a tentative D call TRBD1 (5 bases). CDR1 and CDR2 (germline): MNHNS, SASEGT. The CDR3 contains 15 residues. With 3 bases removed from V and 6 bases from J, the gap between germline ends came to 17 bases. The CDR3, as DNA: TGTGCCAGCAGTGAGTTCTCTGGGCAGGGAAATGGCTACACCTTC. It codes for CASSEFSGQGNGYTF.

The chain recombines TRBV7-9 with TRBJ1-5; D uncertain. The CDR3 has 13 residues. Deletions cut 6 bases from V and 5 bases from J, with 11 bases between. Germline loops: CDR1 SEHNR, CDR2 FQNEAQ (reference sequence). CDR3 amino acids: CASSYGSDQPQHF. In DNA form, the CDR3 reads TGTGCCAGCAGTTACGGTTCGGATCAGCCCCAGCATTTT.

The chain recombines TRBV7-2 with TRBJ2-4; the D is unclear. There are 15 residues in the CDR3. V was cut by 5 bases and J by 0 bases, with 11 bases left in between. Germline CDR1 is SGHTA and CDR2 is FQGNSA. The CDR3 DNA is TGTGCCAGCAGCCCGCAACAACCAGCCAAAAACATTCAGTACTTC. Translated, it gives CASSPQQPAKNIQYF.

The V call is TRBV5-1, the J call TRBJ2-1, with a weak D call TRBD2 (5 bases). The ends were cut back, 0 bases at V and 5 bases at J, with 6 bases in the middle. Germline-derived CDR1 and CDR2 are SGHRS and YFSETQ. The CDR3 is made up of 13 amino acids. CDR3 coding DNA: TGCGCCAGCAGCTTGGACGGGGACAATGAGCAGTTCTTC. Amino acid sequence: CASSLDGDNEQFF.

This clone has only a few counts. V gene TRBV28 combines with J gene TRBJ1-6; 12 nucleotides align to TRBD1. V dropped 7 bases and J dropped 6; count of bases not matched to a gene: 13. Germline V gene lookup returns CDR1 MDHEN and CDR2 SYDVKM. The CDR3 runs to 18 residues. The CDR3 region has the DNA TGTGCCAGCACAACCGGGACAGGGGGCCCGGGGGGTAATTCACCCCTCCACTTT. Residues: CASTTGTGGPGGNSPLHF.

The rearrangement links TRBV5-1 to TRBJ1-2; D gene uncertain. The CDR3 length is 15 residues. CDR1 is SGHRS and CDR2 is YFSETQ in the germline V gene. Deletions cut 0 bases from V and 0 bases from J, with 9 bases between. The CDR3 DNA reads as TGCGCCAGCAGCTTGGGAGGAGATACTAACTATGGCTACACCTTC. The encoded protein is CASSLGGDTNYGYTF.

V and J are TRBV3-1 (or the pseudogene TRBV3-2) and TRBJ1-6; no clear D gene. There are 15 residues in the CDR3. The germline CDR1 and CDR2 sequences are LGHDT and YNNKEL (reference sequence). The V end was cut by 1 base, the J end by 9 bases, with 13 bases between. The CDR3 loop reads CASSQGRQLGSPLHF. The CDR3, as DNA: TGTGCCAGCAGCCAAGGTCGGCAGCTTGGTTCACCCCTCCACTTT.

This chain uses TRBV15 with TRBJ2-1, with TRBD2 identical over 7 bases. Germline V lookup: CDR1 LNHNV, CDR2 YYDKDF (reference sequence). The CDR3 is 14 amino acids. The ends lost 0 bases at V and 7 bases at J; junction bases unmatched: 3. CDR3 nucleotides: TGTGCCACCAGCAGAGAGCGGGGGTTAAATGAGCAGTTCTTC. Its protein is CATSRERGLNEQFF.

The chain uses TRBV5-1 and TRBJ1-2; 7 nucleotides align to TRBD1. Germline CDR1 is SGHRS and CDR2 is YFSETQ. CDR3 size: 13 residues. The ends lost 5 bases at V and 12 bases at J; junction bases unmatched: 13. CDR3: CASSNRDSVDHTF. CDR3 coding DNA: TGCGCCAGCAGTAACCGGGACAGTGTAGACCACACCTTC.

The chain employs TRBV7-3 and TRBJ2-7; D is perhaps TRBD2 (7 bases). The germline V gene encodes CDR1 SGHTA and CDR2 FQGTGA. This CDR3 has 14 amino acids. V was shortened by 0 bases and J by 5 bases, with 11 bases between the two germline ends. CDR3 sequence reads: CASSLTGGPDEQYF. CDR3 DNA sequence: TGTGCCAGCAGCTTAACCGGGGGGCCCGACGAGCAGTACTTC.

V gene TRBV9 combines with J gene TRBJ1-1; D not certain. Germline-derived CDR1 and CDR2 are SGDLS and YYNGEE. CDR3 size: 14 residues. V dropped 3 bases and J dropped 7 bases, with 16 bases sitting between them. In DNA form, the CDR3 reads TGTGCCAGCAGCGCCCACCGGGCCGACGGTGAAGCTTTCTTT. Translation gives CASSAHRADGEAFF. The full variable domain, in which reference TRBV9 and TRBJ1-1 provide the parts outside the CDR3, is DSGVTQTPKHLITATGQRVTLRCSPRSGDLSVYWYQQSLDQGLQFLIQYYNGEERAKGNILERFSAQQFPDLHSELNLSSLELGDSALYFCASSAHRADGEAFFGQGTRLTVV.

The rearrangement links TRBV12-5 to TRBJ1-4; D is ambiguous. CDR3 length: 14 residues. Germline V gives CDR1 LGHNT, CDR2 FRNRAP. V shed 2 bases and J shed 8 bases, with 12 bases lying between them. The CDR3 region has the DNA TGTGCTAGTGGTTTGATTGCTGTGGGGGAAAAACTGTTTTTT. Protein sequence: CASGLIAVGEKLFF.

This clone is a singleton in its sample. The gene calls are TRBV5-5 and TRBJ1-1, with 8 bases fitting TRBD1. With 2 bases clipped from V and 4 bases from J, the junction kept 7 bases outside the gene matches. The CDR3 has 15 amino acids. The germline CDR1 and CDR2 sequences are SGHKS and YYEKEE (reference sequence). CDR3 sequence reads: CASSLLDRDSTEAFF. In DNA, the CDR3 is TGTGCCAGCAGCTTACTGGACAGGGATAGCACTGAAGCTTTCTTT.

This clone has just a few counts. The J gene is TRBJ2-7, the V gene TRBV5-4; no clear D gene. V was pared by 4 bases and J by 6 bases, with 17 bases between. CDR3 length equals 14 residues. Germline values: CDR1 SGHNT, CDR2 YYREEE (reference sequence). CDR3 protein: CASSPRETGSEQYF. In nucleotides, the CDR3 is TGTGCCAGCAGCCCCAGAGAGACGGGTAGCGAGCAGTACTTC.

A single count supports this clone. V usage is TRBV5-1 and J usage is TRBJ2-1; possible D gene TRBD2, 5 bases. Looked up from germline, CDR1 is SGHRS and CDR2 is YFSETQ. V lost 0 bases to trimming and J lost 0 bases, with 10 bases between them. The CDR3 extends over 16 amino acids. CDR3 nucleotides: TGCGCCAGCAGCTTGGTTAGGAGCGGCTCCTACAATGAGCAGTTCTTC. Its protein is CASSLVRSGSYNEQFF.

V is TRBV5-1 and J is TRBJ2-2, with TRBD1 matching over 9 bases. This CDR3 has 15 amino acids. Germline CDR1 reads SGHRS; CDR2 reads YFSETQ. With 3 bases clipped from V and 3 bases from J, the junction kept 3 bases outside the gene matches. The chain's CDR3 is CASSWTGADTGELFF. CDR3 DNA: TGCGCCAGCAGCTGGACAGGGGCGGACACCGGGGAGCTGTTTTTT. The full variable domain, its missing parts supplied by reference TRBV5-1 and TRBJ2-2, is KAGVTQTPRYLIKTRGQQVTLSCSPISGHRSVSWYQQTPGQGLQFLFEYFSETQRNKGNFPGRFSGRQFSNSRSEMNVSTLELGDSALYLCASSWTGADTGELFFGEGSRLTVL.

V usage is TRBV7-3 and J usage is TRBJ2-3, with 9 bases identical to TRBD2. Germline V gene lookup returns CDR1 SGHTA and CDR2 FQGTGA. The ends lost 5 bases at V and 0 bases at J; junction bases unmatched: 3. This CDR3 has 15 residues. This CDR3 reads CASSQAGGSTDTQYF. The DNA of the CDR3 is TGTGCCAGCAGCCAAGCGGGGGGTAGCACAGATACGCAGTATTTT.

The gene calls are TRBV5-1 and TRBJ2-1; no definite D call. V shed 3 bases and J shed 5 bases, with 24 bases lying between them. The CDR3 is 18 residues long. CDR1 is SGHRS, CDR2 YFSETQ, per germline. CDR3 loop: CASSSLSMGKRTDNEQFF. The CDR3 nucleotides read TGCGCCAGCAGCTCACTATCGATGGGGAAGAGGACGGACAATGAGCAGTTCTTC.

This chain joins TRBV3-1 (or the pseudogene TRBV3-2) and TRBJ2-7; the D gene is possibly TRBD2 (6 bases). CDR3 size: 14 residues. The ends were cut back, 6 bases at V and 9 bases at J, with 21 bases in the middle. Germline assignment: CDR1 LGHDT and CDR2 YNNKEL (reference sequence). DNA of the CDR3: TGTGCCAGCAGTGACACGGGACTTGCCGAACCGCAGTACTTC. Its translation is CASSDTGLAEPQYF.

V and J are TRBV5-1 and TRBJ2-7, with 8 bases matching TRBD1. J gave up 2 bases and V 2 bases, and 3 bases lay outside the gene matches. The length of the CDR3 is 14 residues. Germline lookup yields CDR1 SGHRS and CDR2 YFSETQ. The CDR3 coding sequence is TGCGCCAGCAGCTTCGGGACAGGACCCTACGAGCAGTACTTC. It encodes CASSFGTGPYEQYF. Looking up the rest from reference TRBV5-1 and TRBJ2-7 gives the full variable domain: KAGVTQTPRYLIKTRGQQVTLSCSPISGHRSVSWYQQTPGQGLQFLFEYFSETQRNKGNFPGRFSGRQFSNSRSEMNVSTLELGDSALYLCASSFGTGPYEQYFGPGTRLTVT.

The rearrangement links TRBV7-2 to TRBJ2-5; tentatively, D is TRBD1 or TRBD2 (6 bases each). In germline, CDR1 is SGHTA, CDR2 FQGNSA. Trimming took 5 bases from V and 5 from J, leaving 21 bases between them. The CDR3 spans 16 residues. The CDR3 DNA reads TGTGCCAGCAGCCGGAGGCCGGGGGCCGGGGAGGAGACCCAGTACTTC. Protein: CASSRRPGAGEETQYF.

CDR3 in amino acids: CAISRQGTYEQYF. The CDR3 bases are TGTGCCATCAGTAGACAGGGTACCTACGAGCAGTACTTC. This rearrangement joins TRBV10-3 to TRBJ2-7; TRBD1 aligns across 7 bases. Germline CDR1 and CDR2: ENHRY and SYGVKD. This CDR3 has 13 residues. V lost 5 bases, J lost 2 bases, and 3 bases stayed unmatched.

The chain has TRBV19 and TRBJ1-3, with D possibly being TRBD1 (5 bases). V lost 5 bases and J lost 0, with 11 bases in between. Looked up from germline, CDR1 is LNHDA and CDR2 is SQIVND (reference sequence). The CDR3 extends over 15 amino acids. In nucleotides, the CDR3 is TGTGCCAGTAGTGCCACAGGACACTCTGGAAACACCATATATTTT. It is translated as CASSATGHSGNTIYF.

The V call is TRBV5-1, the J call TRBJ2-5; D call uncertain. The germline V gene has CDR1 SGHRS and CDR2 YFSETQ. Trimming removed 0 bases at V and 4 bases at J, with 13 bases between. The CDR3 sequence is 15 residues long. The CDR3 reads CASSLADGEGETQYF. CDR3 bases: TGCGCCAGCAGCTTGGCCGACGGAGAAGGAGAGACCCAGTACTTC.